The 19 T cell receptor beta chains presented below share a single source sample, sequenced in a study of Ad26.COV2.S vaccination and SARS-CoV-2 variants (dated by TCRdb to 2020 to 2023). The library was made by the immunoSEQ multiplex PCR assay. TCRdb took this table from immuneACCESS and kept in-frame rearrangements with V and J called. Such tables lack part of the clones; where checked against another copy, unresolved V genes explain under half of the gap, and the rest is unexplained. The sample contains around 320,000 clones, around 84% of them found a single time. The top ten clones comprise 1.9% of the sample. The sample's treatment or condition label, decoded: 19 received Ad26.COV2.S at low or high dose, single or two shots; roughly five received placebo; per-sample allocation not given. Repertoires of vaccine and placebo recipients were sequenced from samples taken on day 63 after the first injection.

The input for sequencing was peripheral blood, taken in a trial of Ad26.COV2.S vaccine versus placebo. These receptors all stem from a person between 18 and 65 years old who received the Ad26.COV2.S COVID-19 vaccine or a placebo.

The rearrangement uses TRBV6-5 and TRBJ2-5; D is uncertain. The CDR3 totals 11 residues. The V end lost 8 bases, the J end lost 3 bases, and 7 bases lay between the germline ends. Germline values: CDR1 MNHEY, CDR2 SVGAGI. CDR3 sequence: CASVEKETQYF. CDR3 in DNA: TGTGCCAGCGTAGAGAAAGAGACCCAGTACTTC.

The V call is TRBV4-2, the J call TRBJ2-7, with a possible D match to TRBD1 (6 bases). CDR3 size: 15 residues. V was shortened by 0 bases and J by 3 bases, with 12 bases between the two germline ends. Germline V gives CDR1 LGHNA, CDR2 YNFKEQ. DNA for the CDR3: TGTGCCAGCAGCCAAGAAGGACAGCCCATCTACGAGCAGTACTTC. Amino acid sequence: CASSQEGQPIYEQYF.

The chain has TRBV3-1 (or the pseudogene TRBV3-2) and TRBJ1-6, with unresolved D. The CDR3 is 13 residues long. V shed 2 bases and J shed 9 bases, with 8 bases lying between them. Germline V gives CDR1 LGHDT, CDR2 YNNKEL (reference sequence). CDR3 sequence reads: CASSQSSPSPLHF. For the CDR3, the DNA is TGTGCCAGCAGCCAATCCAGTCCTTCACCCCTCCACTTT.

The rearrangement joins TRBV30 to TRBJ2-3; 7 positions match TRBD1. Germline V gene data show CDR1 as GTSNPN and CDR2 as SVGIG (reference sequence). This CDR3 comprises 14 residues. J lost 1 base, V lost 2 bases, and 3 bases had no gene match. The CDR3 spells CAWSSGQGTDTQYF. The CDR3 DNA reads as TGTGCCTGGAGTTCAGGACAGGGCACAGATACGCAGTATTTT.

This clone has just a few counts. The chain carries TRBV30 and TRBJ1-6; D gene uncertain. Trimming removed 0 bases from V and 7 bases from J, with 13 bases in between. CDR3 length equals 15 residues. CDR1 and CDR2 from the germline V gene are GTSNPN and SVGIG (reference sequence). Here the CDR3 DNA reads TGTGCCTGGAGTGTTGGTGGCTCTAGCAATTCACCCCTCCACTTT. Encoded protein: CAWSVGGSSNSPLHF.

The CDR3: CASSLVGGTSYEQYF. The CDR3 nucleotides read TGTGCCAGCAGCCTGGTAGGAGGGACGTCCTACGAGCAGTACTTC. The chain joins TRBV7-2 to TRBJ2-7, with a possible D match to TRBD2 (6 bases). The CDR3 loop spans 15 amino acids. Trimming took 5 bases from V and 1 from J, leaving 15 bases between them. Per the germline V gene, CDR1 is SGHTA and CDR2 is FQGNSA.

The V call is TRBV5-4, the J call TRBJ2-2, with D possibly TRBD1 on 5 matching bases. Germline assignment: CDR1 SGHNT and CDR2 YYREEE (reference sequence). The CDR3 sequence is 17 residues long. V shed 0 bases and J shed 3 bases, with 15 bases lying between them. CDR3 residues: CASSLAQGNIDTGELFF. DNA for the CDR3: TGTGCCAGCAGCTTGGCGCAGGGCAATATAGACACCGGGGAGCTGTTTTTT.

V gene TRBV5-1 combines with J gene TRBJ2-6; no reliable D call. V dropped 5 bases and J dropped 0 bases, with 12 bases sitting between them. The CDR3 contains 16 residues. Germline CDR1 SGHRS, CDR2 YFSETQ. The CDR3 DNA reads as TGCGCCAGCAGGCCCGATCCGGGCTCTGGGGCCAACGTCCTGACTTTC. It codes for CASRPDPGSGANVLTF.

The genes are TRBV7-9 and TRBJ2-6; D remains ambiguous. From germline, CDR1 is SEHNR and CDR2 FQNEAQ (reference sequence). V shed 5 bases and J shed 0 bases, with 8 bases lying between them. This CDR3 contains 15 residues. CDR3 amino acids: CASSPFGSGANVLTF. As DNA, the CDR3 is TGTGCCAGCAGCCCTTTCGGCTCTGGGGCCAACGTCCTGACTTTC.

The rearrangement joins TRBV7-2 to TRBJ1-2; no reliable D call. Germline values: CDR1 SGHTA, CDR2 FQGNSA. Trimming pared 5 bases from V and 9 bases from J, leaving 13 bases between. The CDR3 is 12 residues long. CDR3 sequence reads: CASSAVPGSYTF. CDR3 in DNA: TGTGCCAGCAGCGCCGTACCGGGGAGCTACACCTTC.

This clone was found once. The V gene is TRBV6-5, the J gene TRBJ2-5; weak D call: TRBD2 (6 bases). Germline V CDR1 and CDR2: MNHEY, SVGAGI. The CDR3 length is 13 residues. V was pared by 7 bases and J by 3 bases, with 12 bases between. The CDR3 is CASIRGNKETQYF. CDR3 nucleotides: TGTGCCAGCATCCGGGGGAACAAAGAGACCCAGTACTTC.

The chain carries TRBV6-1 and TRBJ1-5; a weak D match, TRBD1 (6 bases). The CDR3 has 13 amino acids. The germline gives CDR1 MNHNS, CDR2 SASEGT. V lost 3 bases to trimming and J lost 14 bases, with 17 bases between them. The CDR3 bases are TGTGCCAGCAGTGATGACCCGACAGGAAGTAAGCATTTT. Amino acids: CASSDDPTGSKHF.

The V call is TRBV18, the J call TRBJ1-2; tentative D call: TRBD1 (6 bases). Between the trimmed V and J ends, which lost 2 bases and 7 bases, there was a span of 26 bases. The CDR3 consists of 18 residues. Germline V gene lookup returns CDR1 KGHSH and CDR2 LQKENI. CDR3 bases: TGTGCCAGCTCACCAAGAGTGCCCGAAGGACAGTCAGATTCTGGCTACACCTTC. It translates to CASSPRVPEGQSDSGYTF.

In the case of this clone: Other nucleotide sequences from this sample produce the same CDR3. The V gene is TRBV18, the J gene TRBJ1-2; D is perhaps TRBD1 (6 bases). Germline CDR1 reads KGHSH; CDR2 reads LQKENI. V was shortened by 3 bases and J by 5 bases, with 7 bases between the two germline ends. The CDR3 loop spans 12 amino acids. The chain's CDR3 is CASSPDSYGYTF. The CDR3 bases are TGTGCCAGCTCACCGGACAGTTATGGCTACACCTTC. The full variable domain, rest sourced from reference TRBV18 and TRBJ1-2, is NAGVMQNPRHLVRRRGQEARLRCSPMKGHSHVYWYRQLPEEGLKFMVYLQKENIIDESGMPKERFSAEFPKEGPSILRIQQVVRGDSAAYFCASSPDSYGYTFGSGTRLTVV.

V gene TRBV15 combines with J gene TRBJ1-6; TRBD1 is a possible D gene (5 bases). Trimming cost V 0 bases and J 7 bases, with 16 bases left between them. This CDR3 region has 17 residues. Per germline, CDR1 LNHNV and CDR2 YYDKDF (reference sequence). CDR3 region: CATSRDPTQGANSPLHF. Here the CDR3 DNA reads TGTGCCACCAGCAGAGATCCCACCCAAGGGGCCAATTCACCCCTCCACTTT.

This clone was found once. J is TRBJ2-7 and V is TRBV3-1 (or the pseudogene TRBV3-2); D not certain. The germline gives CDR1 LGHDT, CDR2 YNNKEL (reference sequence). This CDR3 spans 14 amino acids. V shed 1 base and J shed 6 bases, with 13 bases lying between them. The CDR3 bases are TGTGCCAGCAGCCAAGCCGGGTTCAGTGTCGAGCAGTACTTC. It translates to CASSQAGFSVEQYF.

This chain joins TRBV30 and TRBJ1-1, with D perhaps TRBD1 (5 bases). V lost 3 bases and J 0 bases, leaving 14 bases between the germline ends. The length of the CDR3 is 15 residues. The V gene's germline CDR1 is GTSNPN and CDR2 SVGIG (reference sequence). The CDR3 DNA follows: TGTGCCTGGAGACGGGACTCTCTCATGAACACTGAAGCTTTCTTT. Its translation: CAWRRDSLMNTEAFF.

This clone was counted between two and nine times. The rearrangement links TRBV6-5 to TRBJ1-6; D gene ambiguous. Trimming stripped 2 bases from V and 11 bases from J, with 16 bases between. Germline CDR1 is MNHEY and CDR2 is SVGAGI. This CDR3 has 15 amino acids. The CDR3 bases are TGTGCCAGCAGTTACGGCGGGCCCGCGGAGACACCCCTCCACTTT. Translation: CASSYGGPAETPLHF.

This clone was seen a handful of times. This chain uses TRBV5-1 with TRBJ2-2, with 7 bases matching TRBD2. J lost 5 bases, V lost 6 bases, and 13 bases had no gene match. This CDR3 region has 16 residues. Looked up from germline, CDR1 is SGHRS and CDR2 is YFSETQ. CDR3: CASIRDRQGGTGELFF. The CDR3 DNA reads TGCGCCAGCATTCGGGATCGGCAGGGAGGGACCGGGGAGCTGTTTTTT.